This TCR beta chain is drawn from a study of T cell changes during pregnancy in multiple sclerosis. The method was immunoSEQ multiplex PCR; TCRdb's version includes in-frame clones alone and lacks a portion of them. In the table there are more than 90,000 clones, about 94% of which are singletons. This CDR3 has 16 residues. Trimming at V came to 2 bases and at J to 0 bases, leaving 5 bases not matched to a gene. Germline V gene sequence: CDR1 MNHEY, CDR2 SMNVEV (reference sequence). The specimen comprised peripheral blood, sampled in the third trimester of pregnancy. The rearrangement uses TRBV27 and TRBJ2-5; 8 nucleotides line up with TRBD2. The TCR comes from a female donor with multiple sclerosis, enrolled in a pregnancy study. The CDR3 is CASSLRASGYQETQYF. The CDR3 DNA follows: TGTGCCAGCAGTTTAAGGGCTAGCGGGTACCAAGAGACCCAGTACTTC.